This T cell receptor (beta chain) was observed in a study of T cells in Graves' hyperthyroidism and ophthalmopathy. RNA transcripts yielded amplified TCR beta CDR3 regions. Carried out on the TCR CDR3, a first-round RT-PCR used the HTBI primer set. MiXCR was run by TCRdb on the multiplex PCR reads, yielding one entry per CDR3 protein. The sample yields hundreds of thousands of distinct CDR3 sequences, under 15% seen once. Germline-derived CDR1 and CDR2 are LGHNT and FRNRAP. The CDR3 runs to 15 residues. The ends were cut back, 6 bases at V and 5 bases at J, with 17 bases in the middle. There are many counts of this clonotype.

The chain employs TRBV12-5 and TRBJ1-5, with unresolved D. The source material was blood. The sequence was collected from a young man with Graves' ophthalmopathy. The CDR3 bases are TGTGCTAGTGGCAATCCGGGTCCTGCGGATCAGCCCCAGCATTTT. Protein product: CASGNPGPADQPQHF.